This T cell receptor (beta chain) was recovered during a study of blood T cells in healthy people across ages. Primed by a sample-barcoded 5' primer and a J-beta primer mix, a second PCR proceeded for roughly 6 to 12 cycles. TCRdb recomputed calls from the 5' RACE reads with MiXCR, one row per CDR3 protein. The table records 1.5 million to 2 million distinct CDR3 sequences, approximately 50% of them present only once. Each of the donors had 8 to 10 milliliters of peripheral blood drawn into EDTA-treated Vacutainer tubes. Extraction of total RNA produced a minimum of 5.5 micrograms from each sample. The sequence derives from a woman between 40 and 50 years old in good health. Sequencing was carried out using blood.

The CDR3: CASALRGAGETQYF. Written as DNA, the CDR3 is TGTGCCAGCGCTTTACGCGGGGCGGGAGAGACCCAGTACTTC. This rearrangement joins TRBV7-2 to TRBJ2-5, with D tentatively TRBD2 (6 bases). Trimming took 8 bases from V and 4 from J, leaving 17 bases between them. The CDR3 covers 14 residues. The germline V gene encodes CDR1 SGHTA and CDR2 FQGNSA.